The 20 T cell receptor beta chains below all came from one sample that was sequenced in a study of blood T cell repertoires in COVID-19. The repertoire was sequenced with immunoSEQ multiplex PCR; TCRdb's copy has only in-frame clones and lacks some. This sample has under 300,000 clones; 90% occur once, and the top ten carry 2% to 2.5%. The material sequenced was peripheral blood. These receptors originate from a woman aged 55-70 years with COVID-19, enrolled during active disease.

The chain couples TRBV7-9 to TRBJ2-3; 8 positions agree with TRBD1. The CDR3 runs 15 residues. Germline assignment: CDR1 SEHNR and CDR2 FQNEAQ (reference sequence). V was pared by 5 bases and J by 2 bases, with 6 bases of the junction left unmatched. The CDR3, as DNA: TGTGCCAGCAGCCGGACAGGGCAAACCACAGATACGCAGTATTTT. The encoded protein is CASSRTGQTTDTQYF.

The rearrangement joins TRBV6-5 to TRBJ1-1; possible D gene TRBD1, 5 bases. The CDR3 is made up of 16 amino acids. V lost 0 bases to trimming and J lost 4 bases, with 15 bases between them. The V gene's germline CDR1 is MNHEY and CDR2 SVGAGI. CDR3 coding DNA: TGTGCCAGCAGTTACTCTCTCAGGGTCACTGGCACTGAAGCTTTCTTT. Protein product: CASSYSLRVTGTEAFF.

The chain has TRBV2 and TRBJ1-3; TRBD1 is a possible D gene (6 bases). The CDR3 is 15 amino acids. With 6 bases removed from V and 0 bases from J, the gap between germline ends came to 12 bases. Germline lookup yields CDR1 SNHLY and CDR2 FYNNEI. The CDR3 spells CASRSVGGSGNTIYF. CDR3 nucleotides: TGTGCCAGCAGATCCGTAGGGGGCTCTGGAAACACCATATATTTT.

The chain uses TRBV6-5 and TRBJ1-2; no firm D call. V gave up 6 bases and J gave up 2 bases, with 13 bases separating them. This CDR3 region has 14 residues. Germline V gene lookup returns CDR1 MNHEY and CDR2 SVGAGI. CDR3 amino acids: CASRQGGDNYGYTF. CDR3 bases: TGTGCCAGCAGACAAGGAGGCGACAACTATGGCTACACCTTC.

This chain connects TRBV4-1 to TRBJ1-4; a possible D gene is TRBD1 (6 bases). Trimming cost V 3 bases and J 4 bases, with 18 bases left between them. CDR1 is MGHRA, CDR2 YSYEKL, per germline. The CDR3 has 17 residues. In DNA, the CDR3 is TGCGCCAGCAGCCAGGGGGGGCCGGGCCTCTATAATGAAAAACTGTTTTTT. This codes for CASSQGGPGLYNEKLFF.

The chain combines TRBV6-6 with TRBJ1-1; maybe TRBD1 (6 bases). Germline V CDR1 and CDR2: MNHNY, SVGAGI (reference sequence). There are 22 residues in the CDR3. Trimming shortened V by 5 bases and J by 0 bases, and 34 bases separated the two germline ends. The chain's CDR3 is CASSHGNIPGHGVGWMNTEAFF. The CDR3 DNA is TGTGCCAGCAGTCACGGAAATATTCCGGGACACGGTGTAGGATGGATGAACACTGAAGCTTTCTTT.

This chain links TRBV19 with TRBJ1-2; 12 nucleotides align to TRBD1. Trimming at V came to 4 bases and at J to 12 bases, leaving 9 bases not matched to a gene. The CDR3 length is 14 residues. Germline loops: CDR1 LNHDA, CDR2 SQIVND (reference sequence). CDR3 residues: CASSTGQGAWVHTF. DNA for the CDR3: TGTGCCAGTAGTACGGGACAGGGGGCCTGGGTTCACACCTTC.

J is TRBJ1-2 and V is TRBV3-1 (or the pseudogene TRBV3-2), with TRBD1 matching over 7 bases. The CDR3 is made up of 17 amino acids. The J segment lost 4 bases and the V segment lost 0 bases, leaving 11 bases of the junction unmatched. Germline V gene lookup returns CDR1 LGHDT and CDR2 YNNKEL (reference sequence). CDR3 nucleotides: TGTGCCAGCAGCCAAGATCGAGGGGGACAGCTCATCTATGGCTACACCTTC. This sequence encodes CASSQDRGGQLIYGYTF.

This chain joins TRBV29-1 and TRBJ2-1; D is uncertain. CDR1 is SQVTM and CDR2 is ANQGSEA in the germline V gene. The CDR3 is 11 amino acids. V dropped 6 bases and J dropped 0 bases, with 3 bases sitting between them. CDR3 in DNA: TGCAGCGTATACTCCTACAATGAGCAGTTCTTC. Amino acids: CSVYSYNEQFF.

V is TRBV16 and J is TRBJ2-7; 8 nucleotides agree with TRBD1. V lost 4 bases and J lost 6; bases outside the gene matches: 11. The CDR3 consists of 15 residues. Germline values: CDR1 KGHSY, CDR2 FQNENV. The CDR3 reads CASSRTLGQGGEQYF. The DNA of the CDR3 is TGTGCCAGCAGCCGAACCCTAGGACAGGGAGGCGAGCAGTACTTC.

V usage is TRBV6-5 and J usage is TRBJ1-2, with D perhaps TRBD1 (6 bases). Trimming took off 5 bases at V and 3 bases at J, with 10 bases between the two ends. Germline values: CDR1 MNHEY, CDR2 SVGAGI. CDR3 length equals 13 residues. Written as DNA, the CDR3 is TGTGCCAGCAGTCCACAGGGATACTATGGCTACACCTTC. This encodes CASSPQGYYGYTF.

The chain couples TRBV19 to TRBJ1-3, with D uncertain. The germline V gene encodes CDR1 LNHDA and CDR2 SQIVND (reference sequence). The CDR3 loop spans 13 amino acids. Between the trimmed V and J ends, which lost 1 base and 4 bases, there was a span of 5 bases. DNA for the CDR3: TGTGCCAGTAGTATAGGAACAGGAAACACCATATATTTT. It yields the protein CASSIGTGNTIYF.

The genes are TRBV6-2 or TRBV6-3 and TRBJ1-5; tentative D call: TRBD1 (6 bases). V was trimmed by 0 bases and J by 6 bases, leaving 15 bases between them. From germline, CDR1 is MNHEY and CDR2 SVGEGT. CDR3 length equals 16 residues. In DNA, the CDR3 is TGTGCCAGCAGTTACTCAGAGACAGGAAGAAGTCAGCCCCAGCATTTT. This codes for CASSYSETGRSQPQHF.

The rearrangement joins TRBV4-3 to TRBJ1-6; 10 bases are a match to TRBD1. V shed 0 bases and J 10 bases; nucleotides not matched to a gene: 6. CDR3 length: 16 residues. The V gene's germline CDR1 is LGHNA and CDR2 YSLEER. The CDR3: CASSQDGTGAGSPLHF. CDR3 DNA: TGCGCCAGCAGCCAAGACGGGACAGGGGCGGGCTCACCCCTCCACTTT.

The chain couples TRBV5-1 to TRBJ2-1; TRBD2 is a possible D gene (5 bases). Germline-derived CDR1 and CDR2 are SGHRS and YFSETQ. The CDR3 totals 14 residues. Between the trimmed V and J ends, which lost 2 bases and 6 bases, there was a span of 12 bases. In DNA form, the CDR3 reads TGCGCCAGCAGCTTCCCTAGCACAGTCAATGAGCAGTTCTTC. This gives the protein CASSFPSTVNEQFF.

This chain joins TRBV4-1 and TRBJ1-3; D unclear. This CDR3 spans 16 amino acids. V gave up 0 bases and J gave up 0 bases, with 9 bases separating them. The V gene's germline CDR1 is MGHRA and CDR2 YSYEKL. The CDR3 DNA follows: TGCGCCAGCAGCCAAGAACTGCGGATCTCTGGAAACACCATATATTTT. Its protein is CASSQELRISGNTIYF.

The chain couples TRBV7-9 to TRBJ1-2; unclear D gene. CDR3 length: 12 residues. The germline V and J ends were trimmed by 3 bases and 4 bases, with 6 bases remaining between them. Germline CDR1 is SEHNR and CDR2 is FQNEAQ (reference sequence). The CDR3 sequence is CASSLAFYGYTF. In DNA, the CDR3 is TGTGCCAGCAGCTTGGCTTTCTATGGCTACACCTTC. Drawing the rest from reference TRBV7-9 and TRBJ1-2, the complete variable domain is DTGVSQNPRHKITKRGQNVTFRCDPISEHNRLYWYRQTLGQGPEFLTYFQNEAQLEKSRLLSDRFSAERPKGSFSTLEIQRTEQGDSAMYLCASSLAFYGYTFGSGTRLTVV.

This chain connects TRBV9 to TRBJ2-1; 7 bases match TRBD1. Germline assignment: CDR1 SGDLS and CDR2 YYNGEE. There are 13 residues in the CDR3. V was clipped by 4 bases and J by 6 bases; unmatched bases: 4. CDR3 in amino acids: CASSTGVGNEQFF. In DNA, the CDR3 is TGTGCCAGCAGCACAGGGGTGGGCAATGAGCAGTTCTTC.

CDR3 region: CASGFRQGAYEQYF. Written as DNA, the CDR3 is TGTGCTAGTGGTTTCCGACAGGGGGCCTACGAGCAGTACTTC. The chain carries TRBV12-5 and TRBJ2-7, with 9 bases aligning to TRBD1. Looked up from germline, CDR1 is LGHNT and CDR2 is FRNRAP. The V gene end was trimmed by 3 bases and the J gene end by 2 bases; junction bases not matched to a gene: 2. The CDR3 runs to 14 residues. Filled out from reference TRBV12-5 and TRBJ2-7, the complete variable domain reads DARVTQTPRHKVTEMGQEVTMRCQPILGHNTVFWYRQTMMQGLELLAYFRNRAPLDDSGMPKDRFSAEMPDATLATLKIQPSEPRDSAVYFCASGFRQGAYEQYFGPGTRLTVT.

The CDR3 nucleotides are TGTGCCAGCAGGAGACAGGCCGCTACTGAAGCTTTCTTT. As protein: CASRRQAATEAFF. The chain recombines TRBV7-2 with TRBJ1-1; weak D call: TRBD1 (6 bases). CDR3 length: 13 residues. The germline V gene encodes CDR1 SGHTA and CDR2 FQGNSA. With 6 bases removed from V and 5 bases from J, the gap between germline ends came to 13 bases.